These T cell receptor beta chains were read from a single sample in a study of neoadjuvant nivolumab and ipilimumab in lung cancer. The method was immunoSEQ multiplex PCR; TCRdb's version includes in-frame clones alone and lacks a portion of them. In the table there are tens of thousands of clones, roughly 89% of which are singletons. Specimen: peripheral blood, collected before neoadjuvant nivolumab, alone or with ipilimumab. These receptors were obtained from an adult with non-small cell lung cancer. CDR3s include the opening cysteine and the closing phenylalanine or tryptophan. D genes are given only for firm matches. Rows may omit the clone size; those that give it use once, few, many or a size class.

j_call | v_call | clone_size | d_call | cdr3_nt | cdr3_aa
TRBJ2-1 | TRBV6-1 | NA | NA | TGTGCCAGCAGGCACAGGGCCCATGAGCAGTTCTTC | CASRHRAHEQFF
TRBJ2-1 | TRBV18 | NA | TRBD1 | TGTGCCAGCTCACCGAAGACAGGGCTGGGTGAGCAGTTCTTC | CASSPKTGLGEQFF
TRBJ2-7 | TRBV6-6 | NA | NA | TGTGCCAGCAGTTACTTGGGGGGCCACGAGCAGTACTTC | CASSYLGGHEQYF
TRBJ2-4 | TRBV7-9 | NA | NA | TGTGCCAGCAGCCCTGACTACTCGATTCAGTACTTC | CASSPDYSIQYF
TRBJ1-2 | TRBV7-8 | NA | NA | TGTGCCAGCAGCCTTAGCCCGGGAGACTATGGCTACACCTTC | CASSLSPGDYGYTF
TRBJ1-2 | TRBV5-1 | once | NA | TGCGCCAGCAGCTTGGAGGGCAGGCCGGGGTATGGCTACACCTTC | CASSLEGRPGYGYTF
TRBJ2-7 | TRBV9 | NA | NA | TGTGCCAGCAGCGTAGCCCCAGCGGAAACCTACGAGCAGTACTTC | CASSVAPAETYEQYF
TRBJ1-5 | TRBV27 | NA | NA | TGTGCCAGCAGTTTAAAGGGCCGGGCGGGTAATCAGCCCCAGCATTTT | CASSLKGRAGNQPQHF
TRBJ2-7 | TRBV4-3 | once | NA | TGCGCCAGCAGCCAAGATCTTTCTCCTTTGTACGAGCAGTACTTC | CASSQDLSPLYEQYF
TRBJ2-6 | TRBV14 | NA | NA | TGTGCCAGCAGCCCAAAGGGTAGGGATGAGACCCGACCTGGGGCCAACGTCCTGACTTTC | CASSPKGRDETRPGANVLTF
TRBJ1-4 | TRBV5-1 | NA | NA | TGCGCCAGCAGCTCGGACGGATTTAATGAAAAACTGTTTTTT | CASSSDGFNEKLFF
TRBJ2-7 | TRBV20-1 | NA | NA | TGCAGTGCTAGTAGCCCCCTCGAGCAGTACTTC | CSASSPLEQYF
TRBJ2-5 | TRBV5-1 | NA | TRBD2 | TGCGCCAGCAGCTTAGCGGGAGTTCGGGAAGAGACCCAGTACTTC | CASSLAGVREETQYF
TRBJ2-5 | TRBV9 | once | NA | TGTGCCAGCAGCGTAGGCCAGGGGTATCAAGAGACCCAGTACTTC | CASSVGQGYQETQYF
TRBJ2-7 | TRBV30 | NA | NA | TGTGCCTGGACCCCGAGCAGGGTCGGCGAGCAGTACTTC | CAWTPSRVGEQYF
TRBJ1-1 | TRBV11-3 | NA | TRBD1 | TGTGCCAGCAGTCGCGGGACAGGGGACACTGAAGCTTTCTTT | CASSRGTGDTEAFF
TRBJ1-3 | TRBV7-8 | NA | TRBD1 | TGTGCCAGCAGTCACAGGGGCTCTGGAAACACCATATATTTT | CASSHRGSGNTIYF
TRBJ2-7 | TRBV5-1 | NA | NA | TGCGCCAGCAGCACCGGACAGCAGAGTGAGCAGTACTTC | CASSTGQQSEQYF
TRBJ2-4 | TRBV10-2 | NA | TRBD2 | TGCGCCAGCAACCCGGGACTAGCGGGACTAGCCAAAAACATTCAGTACTTC | CASNPGLAGLAKNIQYF
TRBJ2-5 | TRBV29-1 | NA | NA | TGCAGCGTCTCTTACACACGGGAGACCCAGTACTTC | CSVSYTRETQYF
TRBJ2-4 | TRBV28 | NA | TRBD1 | TGTGCCAGCAGAGAACGGGACAGGGGGCGTAGGATAGCCAAAAACATTCAGTACTTC | CASRERDRGRRIAKNIQYF
TRBJ1-5 | TRBV19 | NA | NA | TGTGCCAGTAGTATCTTGGTTGACAATCAGCCCCAGCATTTT | CASSILVDNQPQHF